This passage covers 8 T cell receptor beta chains from one sample sequenced in a study of tissue T cells after allogeneic stem cell transplantation. The repertoire was sequenced with immunoSEQ multiplex PCR; TCRdb's copy has only in-frame clones and lacks some. Among 6,000 or so clones listed, 40% to 50% were seen once. Described time point: mouse harvest day 7 after allogeneic transplant. The graft held 10^6 splenic CD5+ T cells and 10^7 T-cell-depleted bone marrow cells. Specimen: gut tissue. The receptor set was obtained from a female BALB/c mouse given C57BL/6 T cells with graft-versus-host disease after an allogeneic hematopoietic cell transplant.

This clone was seen a few times. Gene labels here are mouse ones. CDR3 bases read: TGTGCCAGCAGTCTGGGGACTGGAAATACGCTCTAT. Its translation is CASSLGTGNTLY. The full CDR3 protein is CASSLGTGNTLYF. The chain carries TRBV26 and TRBJ1-3, with D unclear. The read is 1 residue too short to cover the CDR3 end, so that end is filled in from the germline J gene. Trimming pared 2 bases from V and 2 bases from J, leaving 4 bases between. Looked up from germline, CDR1 is KGHPV and CDR2 is FQNQEV (reference sequence). The CDR3 has 13 residues. The complete variable domain, with remaining parts taken from reference TRBV26 and TRBJ1-3, reads NSKVIQTPRYLVKGQGQKAKMRCIPEKGHPVVFWYQQNKNNEFKFLINFQNQEVLQQIDMTEKRFSAECPSNSPCSLEIQSSEAGDSALYLCASSLGTGNTLYFGEGSRLIVV.

Comment on this clone: Mouse names are used for the genes. With the read ending 1 residue before the CDR3 end, the germline J gene is used to fill in that end. J is TRBJ1-1 and V is TRBV1; no clear D gene. Germline V gene lookup returns CDR1 NSQYPW and CDR2 LRSPGD (reference sequence). CDR3 length: 12 residues. V was pared by 1 base and J by 4 bases, with 4 bases between. The chain's CDR3 is CTCSAGGTEVFF. The part of the CDR3 DNA that was read is TGCACCTGCAGTGCAGGGGGCACAGAAGTCTTC.

About this clone: The listed genes are named as in mouse. The CDR3 end is not reached by the read, which stops 1 residue before it; the germline J gene fills it in. This chain connects TRBV3 to TRBJ2-2; TRBD2 matches 8 bases. Germline V CDR1 and CDR2: SNHLY, FYNGKV (reference sequence). The CDR3 extends over 15 amino acids. V shed 5 bases and J 2 bases; nucleotides not matched to a gene: 4. CDR3 DNA, as far as it was read: TGTGCCAGCAGCCCGCGACTGGGGAACACCGGGCAGCTCTAC. Protein sequence: CASSPRLGNTGQLY. The whole CDR3 sequence is CASSPRLGNTGQLYF. Based on the CDR3 plus reference TRBV3 and TRBJ2-2, the full variable domain is GPKVLQIPSHQIIDMGQMVTLNCDPVSNHLYFYWYKQILGQQMEFLVNFYNGKVMEKSKLFKDQFSVERPDGSYFTLKIQPTALEDSAVYFCASSPRLGNTGQLYFGEGSKLTVL.

About this clone itself: Any gene name here is a mouse gene name. The read ends 1 residue shy of where the CDR3 ends; the end is completed using the germline J gene. The rearrangement uses TRBV12-1 and TRBJ2-3; D is undetermined. The CDR3 is 13 residues long. The germline CDR1 and CDR2 sequences are SGHSN and HYEKVE. The V and J ends lost 0 bases and 1 base respectively, with 4 bases between them. CDR3 DNA, as far as it was read: TGTGCCAGCTCTCTCGGGGGTGCAGAAACGCTGTAT. Translation gives CASSLGGAETLY. The full CDR3 sequence reads CASSLGGAETLYF. The entire variable domain, with the rest obtained from reference TRBV12-1 and TRBJ2-3, is as follows: DSGVVQSPRHIIKEKGGRSVLTCIPISGHSNVVWYQQTLGKELKFLIQHYEKVERDKGFLPSRFSVQQFDDYHSEMNMSALELEDSAMYFCASSLGGAETLYFGSGTRLTVL.

This clone has only a few counts. These gene names are mouse names. The CDR3 end is not reached by the read, which stops 1 residue before it; the germline J gene fills it in. The chain uses TRBV14 and TRBJ2-7; D tentatively fits TRBD1 or TRBD2 (5 bases each). CDR3 length equals 13 residues. V gave up 4 bases and J gave up 5 bases, with 13 bases separating them. CDR1 is SGHDT, CDR2 FRDEAV, per germline. CDR3: CASSLFPGHEQYF. CDR3 DNA (partial): TGTGCCAGCAGTCTCTTCCCGGGACATGAACAGTAC. The variable domain in full, completed from reference TRBV14 and TRBJ2-7, reads EAGVTQSPRYAVLQEGQAVSFWCDPISGHDTLYWYQQPRDQGPQLLVYFRDEAVIDNSQLPSDRFSAVRPKGTNSTLKIQSAKQGDTATYLCASSLFPGHEQYFGPGTRLTVL.

This clone was recorded once. Each gene name is a mouse one. The CDR3 goes on 1 residue after the read ends, and that part is filled in from the germline J gene. The J gene is TRBJ2-4, the V gene TRBV1; D not certain. CDR3 size: 13 residues. Germline V gene data show CDR1 as NSQYPW and CDR2 as LRSPGD (reference sequence). V gave up 8 bases and J gave up 1 base, with 10 bases separating them. This chain's CDR3 is CTCGGRGQNTLYF. The sequenced part of the CDR3 DNA is TGCACCTGCGGAGGGAGAGGTCAAAACACCTTGTAC.

Concerning this clone: Mouse germline and gene names are used. The read ends 1 residue before the CDR3 terminus; that terminus is restored from the germline J gene. The sample contains more than one DNA sequence encoding this CDR3. The J gene is TRBJ2-4, the V gene TRBV26; D gene ambiguous. From germline, CDR1 is KGHPV and CDR2 FQNQEV (reference sequence). Deletions cut 4 bases from V and 4 bases from J, with 6 bases between. This CDR3 is 12 amino acids long. The CDR3 sequence: CASSPQKNTLYF. CDR3 DNA, as far as it was read: TGTGCCAGCAGTCCGCAAAAAAACACCTTGTAC.

A word on this clone: Mouse gene names and germline throughout. The sequence runs out 1 residue before the end of the CDR3; the remainder is reconstructed from the germline J gene. The chain links TRBV26 to TRBJ1-6; D may be TRBD1 (6 bases). TRBJ1-6 is annotated as an ORF whose role is uncertain. Between the trimmed V and J ends, which lost 4 bases and 2 bases, there was a span of 15 bases. CDR1 is KGHPV and CDR2 is FQNQEV in the germline V gene (reference sequence). The CDR3 has 17 residues. The CDR3 sequence is CASSPYGGGAYNSPLYF. Incomplete CDR3 DNA: TGTGCCAGCAGTCCATACGGGGGGGGCGCCTATAATTCGCCCCTCTAC.